The 17 T cell receptor beta chains given below trace back to one sample, sequenced in a study of T cells after yellow fever vaccination. TCRdb called the 5' RACE reads again in MiXCR, with one record for every CDR3 protein. The data hold 300,000 to 400,000 distinct CDR3 sequences, with around 8.1% observed a single time. This specimen was PBMCs, taken about 49 days after the first yellow fever vaccination. The receptor source for this set is a man aged 18 to 29 who received the YFV17D yellow fever vaccine.

This clonotype was recorded a few times. This chain connects TRBV20-1 to TRBJ2-3; possibly TRBD1 or TRBD2 for D (5 bases each). The V and J ends lost 2 bases and 2 bases respectively, with 8 bases between them. The CDR3 loop spans 13 amino acids. Germline lookup yields CDR1 DFQATT and CDR2 SNEGSKA (reference sequence). The CDR3 sequence: CSARSGTTDTQYF. For the CDR3, the DNA is TGCAGTGCTAGATCCGGGACCACAGATACGCAGTATTTT.

V gene TRBV15 combines with J gene TRBJ2-5; D ambiguous. Germline-derived CDR1 and CDR2 are LNHNV and YYDKDF (reference sequence). The CDR3 sequence is 14 residues long. V was cut by 7 bases and J by 1 base, with 13 bases left in between. CDR3 nucleotides: TGTGCCACCACCTTCTCTGGCGGCCAAGAGACCCAGTACTTC. Amino acids: CATTFSGGQETQYF. Together with reference TRBV15 and TRBJ2-5, the CDR3 gives the full variable domain: DAMVIQNPRYQVTQFGKPVTLSCSQTLNHNVMYWYQQKSSQAPKLLFHYYDKDFNNEADTPDNFQSRRPNTSFCFLDIRSPGLGDTAMYLCATTFSGGQETQYFGPGTRLLVL.

This clonotype occurred a few times. The chain is built from TRBV29-1 and TRBJ1-2, with 8 bases identical to TRBD1. Per germline, CDR1 SQVTM and CDR2 ANQGSEA. The CDR3 is 13 amino acids. Trimming took 6 bases from V and 4 from J; bases not matched to a gene: 7. The CDR3 DNA reads TGCAGCGTCGAGGACAGGGAATCCTATGGCTACACCTTC. Its translation: CSVEDRESYGYTF.

This clonotype has a handful of counts. The chain joins TRBV5-1 to TRBJ2-7, with 8 bases matching TRBD2. CDR1 and CDR2 from the germline V gene are SGHRS and YFSETQ. This CDR3 contains 13 residues. The V gene end was trimmed by 4 bases and the J gene end by 5 bases; junction bases not matched to a gene: 5. This CDR3 is CASSPRRGDEQYF. The CDR3 nucleotides read TGCGCCAGCAGCCCCCGGCGGGGGGACGAGCAGTACTTC. Combining the CDR3 with reference TRBV5-1 and TRBJ2-7 gives the whole variable domain KAGVTQTPRYLIKTRGQQVTLSCSPISGHRSVSWYQQTPGQGLQFLFEYFSETQRNKGNFPGRFSGRQFSNSRSEMNVSTLELGDSALYLCASSPRRGDEQYFGPGTRLTVT.

The chain is built from TRBV20-1 and TRBJ1-6; TRBD1 matches 7 bases. The CDR3 extends over 17 amino acids. The germline CDR1 and CDR2 sequences are DFQATT and SNEGSKA (reference sequence). V was clipped by 3 bases and J by 5 bases; unmatched bases: 13. CDR3 sequence reads: CSASSDRDPPNNSPLHF. DNA for the CDR3: TGCAGTGCTAGCTCCGACAGGGACCCACCCAATAATTCACCCCTCCACTTT.

The chain uses TRBV3-1 and TRBJ2-3; D ambiguous. V was pared by 6 bases and J by 2 bases, with 12 bases between. The CDR3 extends over 14 amino acids. The germline V gene has CDR1 LGHDT and CDR2 YNNKEL (reference sequence). CDR3: CASSPPVATDTQYF. CDR3 bases: TGTGCCAGCAGTCCCCCGGTTGCCACAGATACGCAGTATTTT.

V is TRBV7-8 and J is TRBJ2-3, with TRBD1 as a possible D gene (6 bases). Germline lookup yields CDR1 SGHVS and CDR2 FQNEAQ. Trimming took 1 base from V and 4 from J, leaving 18 bases between them. The CDR3 loop spans 17 amino acids. The CDR3 reads CASSLVRAGAVADTQYF. The DNA for the CDR3 is TGTGCCAGCAGCTTAGTGAGGGCAGGGGCGGTGGCAGATACGCAGTATTTT.

The chain joins TRBV4-2 to TRBJ2-2, with 12 bases aligning to TRBD2. V shed 0 bases and J 3 bases; nucleotides not matched to a gene: 14. In germline, CDR1 is LGHNA, CDR2 YNFKEQ. CDR3 length: 21 amino acids. The CDR3 sequence is CASSQDSRLAGGPGDTGELFF. The CDR3, as DNA: TGTGCCAGCAGCCAAGATTCACGGCTAGCGGGGGGGCCGGGTGACACCGGGGAGCTGTTTTTT.

The rearrangement uses TRBV7-2 and TRBJ2-7, with 9 nucleotides matching TRBD2. V lost 4 bases and J lost 2; bases outside the gene matches: 9. The CDR3 is 16 amino acids. CDR1 SGHTA and CDR2 FQGNSA come from the germline V gene. CDR3 in DNA: TGTGCCAGCAGCTCTCCCGCGGGCGGGGGGGCCTACGAGCAGTACGTC. Residues: CASSSPAGGGAYEQYV.

This clonotype was seen repeatedly, ten times or more. One junction end does not reproduce the germline sequence, and a read error may be involved. This chain connects TRBV5-1 to TRBJ2-3, with a tentative D call TRBD1 (5 bases). The CDR3 consists of 14 residues. Germline V gives CDR1 SGHRS, CDR2 YFSETQ. CDR3 region: CASSLGVSTDTQYF. CDR3 bases: TGTGCCAGCAGCTTAGGGGTGAGCACAGATACGCAGTATTTT.

To note about this clonotype: A read error is possible here, since a much larger clone lies one base away. The V call is TRBV12-3 or TRBV12-4, the J call TRBJ2-5; 7 nucleotides match TRBD2. This CDR3 has 14 amino acids. The CDR3 nucleotides read TGTGCCAGCAGTTTGGGAATCACCGGGGGGACCCAGAACTTC. Its protein is CASSLGITGGTQNF.

The chain carries TRBV5-1 and TRBJ2-5; the match to TRBD2 covers 9 bases. V shed 1 base, J shed 2 bases, and the junction held 3 bases outside the gene matches. The CDR3 has 15 residues. Germline-derived CDR1 and CDR2 are SGHRS and YFSETQ. The CDR3 reads CASSLSSGEQETQYF. In DNA, the CDR3 is TGCGCCAGCAGCTTGTCTAGCGGGGAACAAGAGACCCAGTACTTC. The full variable domain, with the rest looked up from reference TRBV5-1 and TRBJ2-5, is KAGVTQTPRYLIKTRGQQVTLSCSPISGHRSVSWYQQTPGQGLQFLFEYFSETQRNKGNFPGRFSGRQFSNSRSEMNVSTLELGDSALYLCASSLSSGEQETQYFGPGTRLLVL.

This clonotype was observed a few times. The chain uses TRBV7-8 and TRBJ2-5; no clear D. Trimming took off 3 bases at V and 3 bases at J, with 5 bases between the two ends. CDR1 and CDR2 (germline): SGHVS, FQNEAQ. CDR3 length: 12 amino acids. CDR3 in amino acids: CASSFVEETQYF. CDR3 nucleotide sequence: TGTGCCAGCAGCTTTGTTGAAGAGACCCAGTACTTC. Combining the CDR3 with reference TRBV7-8 and TRBJ2-5 gives the whole variable domain GAGVSQSPRYKVAKRGQDVALRCDPISGHVSLFWYQQALGQGPEFLTYFQNEAQLDKSGLPSDRFFAERPEGSVSTLKIQRTQQEDSAVYLCASSFVEETQYFGPGTRLLVL.

This sequence joins TRBV29-1 and TRBJ2-3; 10 bases align to TRBD1. J was trimmed by 4 bases and V by 0 bases; bases with no gene match: 10. The V gene's germline CDR1 is SQVTM and CDR2 ANQGSEA. The CDR3 is 17 amino acids. CDR3 coding DNA: TGCAGCGTTGAAGATGGTGGCGAGACAGGGGGCCCAGATACGCAGTATTTT. Encoded protein: CSVEDGGETGGPDTQYF.

This sequence joins TRBV7-9 and TRBJ1-2; 7 positions match TRBD1. There are 13 residues in the CDR3. Unmatched junction bases numbered 4, after V lost 6 bases and J lost 3 bases. Germline loops: CDR1 SEHNR, CDR2 FQNEAQ (reference sequence). The chain's CDR3 is CASSGGQHYGYTF. CDR3 bases: TGTGCCAGCAGTGGGGGACAGCACTATGGCTACACCTTC.

This clonotype came up a few times. V gene TRBV5-6 combines with J gene TRBJ1-2; no firm D call. V was cut by 0 bases and J by 8 bases, with 8 bases left in between. Per germline, CDR1 SGHDT and CDR2 YYEEEE. The CDR3 is 12 amino acids. CDR3 sequence: CASSLGHTGYTF. The CDR3, as DNA: TGTGCCAGCAGCTTGGGACACACCGGCTACACCTTC.

This clonotype was seen a handful of times. This chain uses TRBV20-1 with TRBJ2-2; the D call may be TRBD1 or TRBD2 (5 bases each). Germline V gene lookup returns CDR1 DFQATT and CDR2 SNEGSKA (reference sequence). CDR3 size: 17 residues. V lost 3 bases and J 0 bases, leaving 17 bases between the germline ends. DNA of the CDR3: TGCAGTGCTAGGGACGGGGACGTCCTCCCGAACACCGGGGAGCTGTTTTTT. Its translation: CSARDGDVLPNTGELFF.